This TCR beta chain came from a study of response to subunit inactivated influenza vaccine. Trimming took off 6 bases at V and 3 bases at J, with 15 bases between the two ends. Germline lookup yields CDR1 DFQATT and CDR2 SNEGSKA (reference sequence). The CDR3 has 14 amino acids. This clonotype was seen more than once but under ten times. No antigen is known for it. Study-wide points: The authors suggested that few new T cells are recruited per seasonal influenza vaccination.

One entry per CDR3 protein, called by TCRdb with MiXCR from the RT-PCR reads. Of 490,000 or so distinct CDR3 sequences in the sample, roughly 8.2% were seen once. Sequences were derived from PBMCs from blood, sampled 23 to 25 months after vaccination. The sequence was collected from a man between 50 and 69 years old who received an inactivated influenza vaccine. The chain employs TRBV20-1 and TRBJ2-1; the D is unclear. This CDR3 reads CSANLRTNYNEQFF. The CDR3 nucleotides are TGCAGTGCCAACCTTAGGACCAACTACAATGAGCAGTTCTTC.